The 3 T cell receptor beta chains in this list originate from one sample, sequenced in a study of regulatory T cells in long-lasting Graves disease (dated by TCRdb to the early 2020s). The intended sense of this specimen's time point label: newly diagnosed GD, antithyroid drugs for less than 3 months. For both TCR sequencing and RNA sequencing, RNA was extracted from PBMCs using TRIzol. The library was produced with multiplex PCR. The instrument given in TCRdb is Illumina HiSeq 4000. iRepertoire HTBI primers and Arm-PCR amplification of CDR3 regions were used to construct TCR beta libraries. TCRdb's own reprocessing of the public reads used fastp at Q25 and MiXCR and kept productive beta chains. Rows are unified per CDR3 protein, each entry keeping the most common DNA and genes. For this sample the table gives about 540,000 distinct CDR3 sequences, of which roughly 12% were detected only once. The biggest ten clones account for about 9.1% of the sample.

The same sample was also used in a study of T cells in Graves' hyperthyroidism and ophthalmopathy.

The sequenced sample was peripheral blood mononuclear cells (PBMCs), obtained at new diagnosis, from a patient treated with antithyroid drugs. The receptors shown here come from a man aged 25 to 45 with Graves disease. Donor details come from another sample of the same person, matched by shared clones.

This clonotype was counted at least ten times. The chain uses TRBV3-1 and TRBJ2-7; TRBD2 agrees at 7 bases. This CDR3 contains 13 residues. CDR1 LGHDT and CDR2 YNNKEL come from the germline V gene (reference sequence). V gave up 2 bases and J gave up 7 bases; unmatched junction bases: 5. The CDR3 sequence is CASSQPRLAEQYF. CDR3 coding DNA: TGTGCCAGCAGCCAACCCCGACTAGCAGAGCAGTACTTC.

The chain carries TRBV11-2 and TRBJ2-3, with D unclear. The DNA end favors TRBJ2-7, so the J call may be wrong. Germline-derived CDR1 and CDR2 are SGHAT and FQNNGV. The CDR3 runs to 14 residues. This CDR3 reads CASSHGHEGYEQYF. The CDR3 nucleotides are TGTGCCAGCTCCCATGGGCATGAAGGCTACGAGCAGTACTTC.

This clonotype was observed a few times. A read error may account for a junction end that differs from germline. DNA of the CDR3: TGTGCCAGCAGTGGGTACTCGGGGGTCAACTTC. This encodes CASSGYSGVNF. This chain joins TRBV9 and TRBJ2-7; TRBD2 is a possible D gene (6 bases). Looked up from germline, CDR1 is SGDLS and CDR2 is YYNGEE. CDR3 length: 11 residues.